These T cell receptor beta chains were read from a single sample in a study of glioma-infiltrating T cells. TCRdb reanalysed the multiplex PCR reads using MiXCR and keeps one entry per CDR3 protein. Of fewer than 200,000 distinct CDR3 sequences listed, more than 35% were seen once; the top ten hold 5.2%. The specimen sequenced was glioma tissue, nonneoplastic brain tissue, or PBMCs (not recorded which). The receptors were gathered from a human donor with low-grade glioma or glioblastoma, undergoing nonglioma brain surgery, or in good health (not recorded which). CDR3s include the opening cysteine and the closing phenylalanine or tryptophan. D genes are given only for firm matches. Size is stated for part of the rows, as once, few or many counts, or as a class when the clone is expanded.

V gene	J gene	D gene	clone size	CDR3 DNA	CDR3 protein
TRBV27	TRBJ1-6	.	many	TGTGCCAGCAGTTTATACGGGACGGACCTTTCACCCCTCCACTTT	CASSLYGTDLSPLHF
TRBV10-3	TRBJ2-3	TRBD2	many	TGTGCCATCAGGCGGGAGTCAGAAGATACGCAGTATTTT	CAIRRESEDTQYF
TRBV7-2	TRBJ2-7	.	few	TGTGCCAGCAGCTTTGATACCTACGAGCAGTACTTC	CASSFDTYEQYF
TRBV7-2	TRBJ1-2	.	many	TGTGCCAGCAGCTTAGTATCTGCGGAATATGGCTACACCTTC	CASSLVSAEYGYTF
TRBV20-1	TRBJ2-1	.	.	TGCAGTTCCACCACCACACGTGGGGGCGAGCAGCTCTTC	CSSTTTRGGEQLF
TRBV6-5	TRBJ2-5	TRBD2	few	TGTGCCAGCATTTTAAATGCGGGGGGACAAGAGACCCAGTACTTC	CASILNAGGQETQYF
TRBV3-1	TRBJ1-6	.	.	TGTGCCAGCAGCCAAGTAGACGGACCCCTCCACTTT	CASSQVDGPLHF
TRBV19	TRBJ2-3	.	few	TGTGCCAGTAGTACAAGCGGATACACAGATACGCAGTATTTT	CASSTSGYTDTQYF
TRBV5-1	TRBJ2-2	TRBD2	.	TGCGCCAGCAGTTTCAGCGGACTAGCGGGAGGATACATGAACACCGGGGAGCTGTTTTTT	CASSFSGLAGGYMNTGELFF
TRBV5-1	TRBJ2-1	TRBD2	.	TGCGCCAGCAGCTTTAGGCTAGCGGGAAACAATGAGCGGTTCTTC	CASSFRLAGNNERFF
TRBV20-1	TRBJ2-1	.	few	TGCAGTGCTCCTCCTACCTACGCCGGGACCCCACGGGGTGAGCAGTTCTTC	CSAPPTYAGTPRGEQFF
TRBV4-2	TRBJ2-7	.	few	TGTGCCAGCAGCCCCTCCAGCGGGTGGGTCGAGCAGTACTTC	CASSPSSGWVEQYF
TRBV7-9	TRBJ1-1	.	.	TGTGCCAGCAGCTTCCAGGGAATTGAAGCTTTCTTT	CASSFQGIEAFF
TRBV7-2	TRBJ2-5	.	.	TGTGCCAGCAGATCGAGAGCAGGGGACGGGGGGACCAAGTACTTC	CASRSRAGDGGTKYF